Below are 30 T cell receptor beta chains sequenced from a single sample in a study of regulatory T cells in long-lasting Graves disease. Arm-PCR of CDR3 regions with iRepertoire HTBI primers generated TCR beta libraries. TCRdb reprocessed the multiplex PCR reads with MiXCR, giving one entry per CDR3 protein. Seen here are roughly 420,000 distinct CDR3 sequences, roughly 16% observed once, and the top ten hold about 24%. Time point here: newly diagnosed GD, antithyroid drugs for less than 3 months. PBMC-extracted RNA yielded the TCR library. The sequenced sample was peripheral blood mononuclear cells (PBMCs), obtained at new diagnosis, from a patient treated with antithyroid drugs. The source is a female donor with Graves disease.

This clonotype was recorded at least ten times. The CDR3 DNA reads TGTGCTAGTGGTTTGGCTCGGTCGCTCAATCAGCCCCAGCATTTT. Protein: CASGLARSLNQPQHF. This chain links TRBV12-5 with TRBJ1-5; D ambiguous. The CDR3 covers 15 residues. V lost 1 base, J lost 3 bases, and 10 bases lay in between. Germline loops: CDR1 LGHNT, CDR2 FRNRAP.

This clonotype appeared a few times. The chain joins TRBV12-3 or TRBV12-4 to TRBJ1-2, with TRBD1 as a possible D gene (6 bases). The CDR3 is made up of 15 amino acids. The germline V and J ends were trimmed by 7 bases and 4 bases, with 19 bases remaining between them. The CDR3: CASINNPGHPYGYTF. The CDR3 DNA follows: TGTGCCAGCATCAACAATCCGGGACACCCCTATGGCTACACCTTC.

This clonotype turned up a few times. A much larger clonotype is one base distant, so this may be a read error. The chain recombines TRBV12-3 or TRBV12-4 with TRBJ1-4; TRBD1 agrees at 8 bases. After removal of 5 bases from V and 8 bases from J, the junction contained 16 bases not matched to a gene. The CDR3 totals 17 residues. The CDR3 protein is CASSPPDIDRGGEKLFF. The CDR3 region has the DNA TGTGCCAGCAGTCCCCCCGACATCGACAGGGGAGGCGAAAAACTGTTTTTT.

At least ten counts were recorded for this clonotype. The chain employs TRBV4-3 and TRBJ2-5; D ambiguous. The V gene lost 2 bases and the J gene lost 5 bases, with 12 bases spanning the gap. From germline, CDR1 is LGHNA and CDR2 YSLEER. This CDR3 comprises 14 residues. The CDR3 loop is CASSQILLGETQYF. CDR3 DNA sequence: TGCGCCAGCAGCCAAATCCTTTTAGGGGAGACCCAGTACTTC.

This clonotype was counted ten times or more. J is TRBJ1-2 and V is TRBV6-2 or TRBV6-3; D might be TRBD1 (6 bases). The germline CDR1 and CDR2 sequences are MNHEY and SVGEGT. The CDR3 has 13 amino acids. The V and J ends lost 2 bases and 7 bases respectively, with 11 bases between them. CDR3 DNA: TGTGCCAGCAGTTACAACAGGGAGGTTGGCTACACCTTC. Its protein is CASSYNREVGYTF.

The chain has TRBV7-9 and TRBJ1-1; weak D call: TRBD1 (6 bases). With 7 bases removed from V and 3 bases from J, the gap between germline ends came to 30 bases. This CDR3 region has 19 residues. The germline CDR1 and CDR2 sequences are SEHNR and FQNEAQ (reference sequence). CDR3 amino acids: CASTQGGVKGGPGDTEAFF. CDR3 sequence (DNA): TGTGCCAGCACCCAAGGTGGGGTTAAAGGGGGGCCGGGGGACACTGAAGCTTTCTTT.

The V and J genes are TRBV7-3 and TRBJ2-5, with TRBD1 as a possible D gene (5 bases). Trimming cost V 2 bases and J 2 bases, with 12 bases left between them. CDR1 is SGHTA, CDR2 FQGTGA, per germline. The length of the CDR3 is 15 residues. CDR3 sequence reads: CASSLRPWTQETQYF. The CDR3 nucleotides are TGTGCCAGCAGCTTACGTCCCTGGACACAAGAGACCCAGTACTTC.

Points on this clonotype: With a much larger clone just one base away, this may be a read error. The CDR3 coding sequence is TGTGCCAGCAGTTACCCCCAGGGGGAGCTGTTTTTT. Its translation is CASSYPQGELFF. The V and J genes are TRBV27 and TRBJ2-2; D call uncertain. With 4 bases removed from V and 8 bases from J, the gap between germline ends came to 8 bases. Germline CDR1 and CDR2: MNHEY and SMNVEV (reference sequence). CDR3 length equals 12 residues.

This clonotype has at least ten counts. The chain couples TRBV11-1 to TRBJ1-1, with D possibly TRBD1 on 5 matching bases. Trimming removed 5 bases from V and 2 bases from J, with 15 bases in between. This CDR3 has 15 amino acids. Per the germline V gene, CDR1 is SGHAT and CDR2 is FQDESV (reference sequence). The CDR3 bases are TGTGCCAGCAGCACCCGACAGACATTTAACACTGAAGCTTTCTTT. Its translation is CASSTRQTFNTEAFF.

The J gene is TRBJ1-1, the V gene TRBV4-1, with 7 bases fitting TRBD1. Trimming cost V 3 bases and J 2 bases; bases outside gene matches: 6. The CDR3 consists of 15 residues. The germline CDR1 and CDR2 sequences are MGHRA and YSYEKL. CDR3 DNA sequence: TGCGCCAGCAGCCATCATCAGGGGGTAAACACTGAAGCTTTCTTT. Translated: CASSHHQGVNTEAFF.

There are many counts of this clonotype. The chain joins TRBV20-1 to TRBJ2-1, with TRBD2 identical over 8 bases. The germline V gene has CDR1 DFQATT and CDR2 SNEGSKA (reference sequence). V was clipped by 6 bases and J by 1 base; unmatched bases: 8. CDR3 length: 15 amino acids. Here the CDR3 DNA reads TGCAGTGCCACTAGCGGCGAAGCTTCCTACAATGAGCAGTTCTTC. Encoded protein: CSATSGEASYNEQFF.

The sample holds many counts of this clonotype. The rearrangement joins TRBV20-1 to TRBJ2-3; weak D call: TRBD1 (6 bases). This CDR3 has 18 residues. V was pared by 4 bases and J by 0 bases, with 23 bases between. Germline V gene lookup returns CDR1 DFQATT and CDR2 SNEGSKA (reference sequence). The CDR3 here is CSAKSVGTTTTSTDTQYF. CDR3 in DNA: TGCAGTGCTAAGTCGGTTGGGACAACGACTACTAGCACAGATACGCAGTATTTT.

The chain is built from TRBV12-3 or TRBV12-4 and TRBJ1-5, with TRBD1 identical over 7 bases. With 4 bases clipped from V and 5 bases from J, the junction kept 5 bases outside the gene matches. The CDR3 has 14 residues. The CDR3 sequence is CASSSTGVHQPQHF. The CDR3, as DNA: TGTGCCAGCAGTTCAACAGGGGTTCATCAGCCCCAGCATTTT.

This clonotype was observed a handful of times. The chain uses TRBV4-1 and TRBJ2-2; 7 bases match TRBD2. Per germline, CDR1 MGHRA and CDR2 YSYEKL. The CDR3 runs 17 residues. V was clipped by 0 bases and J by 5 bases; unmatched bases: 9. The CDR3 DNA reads TGCGCCAGCAGCCAAGAGATCCCTGGGAGGGGAACCGGGGAGCTGTTTTTT. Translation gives CASSQEIPGRGTGELFF.

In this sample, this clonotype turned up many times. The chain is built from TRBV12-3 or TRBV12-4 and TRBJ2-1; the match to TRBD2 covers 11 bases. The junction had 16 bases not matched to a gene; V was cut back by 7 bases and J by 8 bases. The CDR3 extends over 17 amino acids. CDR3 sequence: CASNPGGELAGVDEQFF. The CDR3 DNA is TGTGCCAGCAACCCCGGGGGTGAACTAGCGGGAGTGGATGAGCAGTTCTTC.

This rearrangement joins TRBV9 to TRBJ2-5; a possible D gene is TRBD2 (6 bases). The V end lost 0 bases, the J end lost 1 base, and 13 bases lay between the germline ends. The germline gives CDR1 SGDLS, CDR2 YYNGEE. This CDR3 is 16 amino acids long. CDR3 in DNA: TGTGCCAGCAGCGTAGGTGATAGCGGATTCCAAGAGACCCAGTACTTC. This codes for CASSVGDSGFQETQYF. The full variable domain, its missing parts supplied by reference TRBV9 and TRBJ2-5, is DSGVTQTPKHLITATGQRVTLRCSPRSGDLSVYWYQQSLDQGLQFLIQYYNGEERAKGNILERFSAQQFPDLHSELNLSSLELGDSALYFCASSVGDSGFQETQYFGPGTRLLVL.

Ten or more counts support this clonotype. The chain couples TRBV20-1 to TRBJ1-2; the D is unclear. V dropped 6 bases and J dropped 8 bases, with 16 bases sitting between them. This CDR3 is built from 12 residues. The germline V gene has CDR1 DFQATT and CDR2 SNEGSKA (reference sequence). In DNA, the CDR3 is TGCAGTGCAGGAGCGGCAGCGAAAGGCTACACCTTC. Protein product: CSAGAAAKGYTF.

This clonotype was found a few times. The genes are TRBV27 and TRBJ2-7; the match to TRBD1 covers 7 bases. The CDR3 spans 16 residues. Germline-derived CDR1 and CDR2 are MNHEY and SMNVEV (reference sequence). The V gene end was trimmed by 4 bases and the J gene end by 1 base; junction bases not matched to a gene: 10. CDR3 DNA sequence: TGTGCCAGCAGTTCCCGACAGGGCCCTTTTTCCTACGAGCAGTACTTC. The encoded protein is CASSSRQGPFSYEQYF.

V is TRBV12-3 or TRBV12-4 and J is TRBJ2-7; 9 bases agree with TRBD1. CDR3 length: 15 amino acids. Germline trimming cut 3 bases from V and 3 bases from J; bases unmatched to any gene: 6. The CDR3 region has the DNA TGTGCCAGCAGTTTGGTGACAGGGGGTAACTACGAGCAGTACTTC. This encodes CASSLVTGGNYEQYF.

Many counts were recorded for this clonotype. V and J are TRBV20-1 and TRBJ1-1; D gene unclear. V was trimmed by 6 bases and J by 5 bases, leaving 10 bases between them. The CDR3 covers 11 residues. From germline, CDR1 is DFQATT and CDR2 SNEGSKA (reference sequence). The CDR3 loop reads CSAPATTEAFF. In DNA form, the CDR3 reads TGCAGTGCCCCGGCGACGACTGAAGCTTTCTTT.

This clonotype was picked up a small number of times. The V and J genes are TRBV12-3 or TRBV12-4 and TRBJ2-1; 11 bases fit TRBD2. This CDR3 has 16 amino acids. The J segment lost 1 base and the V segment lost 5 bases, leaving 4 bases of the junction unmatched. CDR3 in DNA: TGTGCCAGCAGTAAACTAGCGGGAGTATCCTACAATGAGCAGTTCTTC. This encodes CASSKLAGVSYNEQFF.

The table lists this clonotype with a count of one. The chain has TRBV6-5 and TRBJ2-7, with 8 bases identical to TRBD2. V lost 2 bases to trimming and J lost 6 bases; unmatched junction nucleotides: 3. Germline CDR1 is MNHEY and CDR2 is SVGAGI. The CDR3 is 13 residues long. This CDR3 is CASSYAGGCEQYF. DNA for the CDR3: TGTGCCAGCAGTTACGCGGGAGGTTGCGAGCAGTACTTC.

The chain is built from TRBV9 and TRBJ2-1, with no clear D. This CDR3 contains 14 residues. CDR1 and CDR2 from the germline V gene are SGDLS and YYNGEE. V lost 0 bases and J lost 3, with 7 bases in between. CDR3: CASSVGRFYNEQFF. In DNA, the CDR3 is TGTGCCAGCAGCGTAGGGAGATTCTACAATGAGCAGTTCTTC.

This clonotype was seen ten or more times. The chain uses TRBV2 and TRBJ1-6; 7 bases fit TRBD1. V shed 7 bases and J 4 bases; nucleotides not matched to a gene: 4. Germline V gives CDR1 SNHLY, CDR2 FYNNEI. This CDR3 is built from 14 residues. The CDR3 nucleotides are TGTGCCAGCAAGACAGGGCGTTATAATTCACCCCTCCACTTT. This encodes CASKTGRYNSPLHF.

CDR3 in amino acids: CASSVAAGSPQNTQYF. In DNA, the CDR3 is TGTGCCAGCAGCGTAGCTGCGGGATCCCCACAAAATACGCAGTATTTT. The chain combines TRBV9 with TRBJ2-3; D perhaps matches TRBD2 (6 bases). The germline V gene has CDR1 SGDLS and CDR2 YYNGEE. V was pared by 0 bases and J by 7 bases, with 18 bases between. This CDR3 is built from 16 residues.

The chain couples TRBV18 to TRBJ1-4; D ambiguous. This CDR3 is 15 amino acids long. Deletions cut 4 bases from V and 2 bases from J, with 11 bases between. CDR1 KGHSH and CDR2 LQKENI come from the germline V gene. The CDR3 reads CASSLSIGTNEKLFF. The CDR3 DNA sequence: TGTGCCAGCTCACTCTCTATCGGGACTAATGAAAAACTGTTTTTT.

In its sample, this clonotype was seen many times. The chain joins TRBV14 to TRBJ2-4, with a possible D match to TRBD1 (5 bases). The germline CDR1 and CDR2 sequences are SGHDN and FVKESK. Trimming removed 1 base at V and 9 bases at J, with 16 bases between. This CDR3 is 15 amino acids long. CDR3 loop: CASSQGDTGRVIQYF. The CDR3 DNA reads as TGTGCCAGCAGCCAAGGAGACACCGGCAGGGTCATTCAGTACTTC.

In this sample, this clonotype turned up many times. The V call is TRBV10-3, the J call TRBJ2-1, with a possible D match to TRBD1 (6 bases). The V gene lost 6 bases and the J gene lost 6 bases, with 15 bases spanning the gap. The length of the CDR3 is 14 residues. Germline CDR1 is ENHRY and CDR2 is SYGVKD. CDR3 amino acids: CAIRDPDSFNEQFF. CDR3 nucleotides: TGTGCCATCAGGGACCCGGACAGCTTCAATGAGCAGTTCTTC.

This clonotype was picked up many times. CDR3 residues: CASSQQQYYEQYF. The DNA of the CDR3 is TGCGCCAGCAGCCAGCAACAGTACTACGAGCAGTACTTC. The rearrangement joins TRBV4-1 to TRBJ2-7, with D unclear. There are 13 residues in the CDR3. V was trimmed by 3 bases and J by 3 bases, leaving 9 bases between them. Germline loops: CDR1 MGHRA, CDR2 YSYEKL.

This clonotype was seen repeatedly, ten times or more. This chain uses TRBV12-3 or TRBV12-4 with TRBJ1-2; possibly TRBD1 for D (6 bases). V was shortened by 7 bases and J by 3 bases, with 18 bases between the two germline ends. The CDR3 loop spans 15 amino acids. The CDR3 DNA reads TGTGCCAGCATGCTCGAGGGGGGGGCCCACTATGGCTACACCTTC. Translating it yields CASMLEGGAHYGYTF.